What follows is one T cell receptor (beta chain) and its context. Its antigen remains unidentified. No much larger clone exists at a distance of one base, and base qualities are not known. The entry originates in a study of somatic mutations in cytotoxic T cells in rheumatoid arthritis (TCRdb year 2017). The study in broad terms: A FACSAria II or Sony SH800 was used to flow-sort some V beta antibody-stained T-cell populations at nearly 100% purity, and TCRB sequencing was also done on sorted V beta1+ cells. The study asked whether expanded CD8+ T-cell clones in newly diagnosed, untreated rheumatoid arthritis carry somatic mutations, and used TCRB deep sequencing to characterize clonality. TCRB deep sequencing covered roughly 60 patients with rheumatoid arthritis along with 20 healthy controls. Patients and controls did not essentially differ in median age, which was nearly identical between the groups.

Healthy controls were over 15 blood donors whose buffy coats were used, with a median age of about 58 years (range about 21-80) and 55% female. Flow cytometry confirmed the purity of CD4+ and CD8+ cells that had been isolated by positive magnetic bead selection on an AutoMACS. Peripheral blood mononuclear cells were isolated by Ficoll-Paque PLUS density gradient separation. Using Nucleospin Tissue or Tissue XS kits, DNA was extracted from CD4-enriched, CD8-enriched or PBMC samples, with quantification by a Qubit 2.0 fluorometer. Sequencing of TCRB CDR3 was done on genomic DNA with the immunoSEQ assay. Per the original workflow: Only productive TCRB rearrangements were included in the analyses. Defining a clone by its unique TCRB CDR3 sequence, the study calculated clonality as a productive clonality index derived from Shannon entropy. The template counts of each clone relative to the total templates per sample were used to calculate repertoire overlap between two samples. V-gene usage from TCRB sequencing and V-gene usage measured by flow cytometry were correlated (Spearman r of 0.61). TCRdb's version of the immuneACCESS table is confined to in-frame rearrangements and falls short of the full clone set. An unresolved V gene accounts for under half of the shortfall where checked; the remainder is of unknown origin. That table gives V, J and clone size, and the DNA gave D and trimming. The sample has under 25,000 clones on record, 85% to 90% of them singletons. Roughly 15% of the sample goes to the ten largest clones.

Study-level results and caveats: Several identical CD8+ TCRB sequences were found in both blood and synovial fluid, and in about an eighth of the roughly 65 patients the largest CD8+ clone exceeded 20% of CD8+ cells. Healthy controls showed no age-related increase in CD8+ clonality, whereas patients did (Spearman r of about 0.52). It was unknown which antigens the expanded CD8+ clones targeted, and their absence from virus-specific databases did not exclude viral specificity. CD8+ T-cell clonality in rheumatoid arthritis patients was not significantly different from that in age-matched healthy controls.

The specimen sequenced was CD8+ T cells sorted from blood. This TCR was recovered from a man aged 35 to 55 in good health.

The CDR3 protein: CASSGGSSYNEQFF. At the DNA level, the sequence is TGTGCCAGCAGTGGGGGCAGCTCCTACAATGAGCAGTTCTTC. The chain uses TRBV25-1 and TRBJ2-1, with a tentative D gene TRBD1 over 5 matching bases. The CDR3 runs 14 residues from the cysteine to the phenylalanine. The only DNA kept is the CDR3, 42 bases in frame from the first base. The V end loses 4 bases and the J end loses 0 bases, and a stretch of 7 bases separates them. CDR1 and CDR2 are read off the germline V gene as MGHDK and SYGVNS. With all but the CDR3 taken from the reference TRBV25-1 and TRBJ2-1 genes, the full variable domain is: EADIYQTPRYLVIGTGKKITLECSQTMGHDKMYWYQQDPGMELHLIHYSYGVNSTEKGDLSSESTVSRIRTEHFPLTLESARPSHTSQYLCASSGGSSYNEQFFGPGTRLTVL.